This T cell receptor (beta chain) was sequenced during a study of blood T cell repertoires in COVID-19 (TCRdb year 2020). Study-level background: Samples covering the acute and convalescent phases of COVID-19 were provided by collaborators in the United States, Italy and Spain. The prospective study material was composed of cDNA or gDNA derived from T cells, B-cell-depleted T cells, or PBMCs. Subjects who had been exposed to COVID-19, were actively infected with it, or had recovered from it provided the deeply sampled blood TCRbeta repertoires that made up the dataset. The repertoires were made available in a free public database intended to serve as a resource for research on the immune response to SARS-CoV-2. The samples were drawn from the first 160 participants of the ongoing ImmuneRACE study and from 950 to 1,500 subjects provided by 6 global collaborators. Sample metadata almost always included a de-identified subject ID, COVID-19 status, age in years and sex. Where available, HLA class I and class II types were taken from metadata supplied by the sample provider and were not determined by assay-based typing. On the study overall, not on this receptor specifically: The amount of clinical and demographic metadata varied by source and participant and was provided uncurated.

CDR1 and CDR2 (MNHNY, SVGAGI) derive from the germline V gene (reference sequence). Including cysteine and phenylalanine, the CDR3 has 15 amino acids. Just the 45-base CDR3 DNA is kept, in frame starting at base 1. Trimming removed 6 bases from V and 2 bases from J, leaving 14 bases between the germline ends. TCRbeta CDR3 regions were amplified from genomic DNA using the immunoSEQ Assay, a bias-controlled multiplex PCR. As for the authors' bioinformatics: Within the assay, amplification of reference gene primers was used to estimate how many nucleated cells each sample contained. Sequence reads were collapsed and filtered to measure the absolute abundance of every unique TCRbeta CDR3 rearrangement. Productive Simpson clonality was computed per sample as the square root of Simpson's diversity index over productive rearrangements. TCRdb took this table from immuneACCESS and kept in-frame rearrangements with V and J called. Such tables lack part of the clones; where checked against another copy, unresolved V genes explain under half of the gap, and the rest is unexplained. From that table come the V and J calls and clone size; the DNA was used to work out D and trimming. For this sample there are approximately 60,000 clones; less than 80% appear just once. Jointly, the top ten make up roughly 18% of the sample.

Whole blood was collected in K2EDTA tubes by collaborating institutions according to the institutions' own protocols. For TCRbeta analysis, collaborators shipped samples in one of three forms: frozen whole blood, isolated PBMCs, or DNA extracted from either of those sample types. Note on this clone: Its antigen is still unknown. The sample holds no much larger clone one base away, and base qualities are not on file.

Sequencing input: peripheral blood. The source of this sequence is a man aged 60 to 69 with acute or convalescent COVID-19. Recombination joined TRBV6-6 with TRBJ2-4; D gene: possibly TRBD1, on 6 matching bases. The sequence in DNA is TGTGCCAGCAGCCCCCCAGGGGAGACCAAAAACATTCAGTACTTC. The translation is CASSPPGETKNIQYF.